Following are 3 T cell receptor beta chains from one sample sequenced in a study of chemoradiotherapy in HPV16-positive cancers. Sequencing was performed with immunoSEQ multiplex PCR; in TCRdb, only in-frame clones are kept and a portion is missing. The sample includes some 35,000 clones, around 92% seen only once; the top ten take 3.5% to 4%. Sequenced material: blood, taken from a patient who underwent chemoradiotherapy. Receptors were obtained from a human donor with HPV-associated anogenital cancer.

The rearrangement uses TRBV7-8 and TRBJ1-4; D is unresolved. Germline assignment: CDR1 SGHVS and CDR2 FQNEAQ. The CDR3 contains 15 residues. Trimming left V 1 base short and J 3 bases short, with 9 bases between. The CDR3 nucleotides read TGTGCCAGCAGCTTAGATGGCCAGTCTAATGAAAAACTGTTTTTT. It codes for CASSLDGQSNEKLFF.

The chain's CDR3 is CASSLRGGTDTQYF. The CDR3 DNA reads TGCGCCAGCAGCTTGCGGGGGGGAACAGATACGCAGTATTTT. This rearrangement joins TRBV5-1 to TRBJ2-3; 8 nucleotides align to TRBD2. Germline V gives CDR1 SGHRS, CDR2 YFSETQ. V shed 1 base, J shed 3 bases, and the junction held 1 base outside the gene matches. This CDR3 contains 14 residues.

The chain uses TRBV7-8 and TRBJ2-5, with D maybe TRBD2 (7 bases). Germline lookup yields CDR1 SGHVS and CDR2 FQNEAQ. The V and J ends lost 3 bases and 4 bases respectively, with 15 bases between them. The CDR3 totals 15 residues. The CDR3 reads CASSFPLGGAETQYF. Written as DNA, the CDR3 is TGTGCCAGCAGCTTCCCTTTGGGGGGGGCAGAGACCCAGTACTTC.